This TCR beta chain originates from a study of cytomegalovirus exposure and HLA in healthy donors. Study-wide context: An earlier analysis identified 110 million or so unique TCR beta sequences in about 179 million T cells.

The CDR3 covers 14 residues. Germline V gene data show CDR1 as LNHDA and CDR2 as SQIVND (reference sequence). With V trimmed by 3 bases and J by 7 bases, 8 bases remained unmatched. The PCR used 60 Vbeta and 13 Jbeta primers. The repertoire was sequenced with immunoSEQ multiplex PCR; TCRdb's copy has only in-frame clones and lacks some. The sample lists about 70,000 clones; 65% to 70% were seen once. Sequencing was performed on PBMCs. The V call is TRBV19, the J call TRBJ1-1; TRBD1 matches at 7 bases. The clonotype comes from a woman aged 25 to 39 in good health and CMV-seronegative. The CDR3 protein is CASSIRTGYGEAFF. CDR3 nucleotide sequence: TGTGCCAGTAGTATTAGGACAGGTTATGGTGAAGCTTTCTTT. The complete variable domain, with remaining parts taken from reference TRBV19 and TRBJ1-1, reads DGGITQSPKYLFRKEGQNVTLSCEQNLNHDAMYWYRQDPGQGLRLIYYSQIVNDFQKGDIAEGYSVSREKKESFPLTVTSAQKNPTAFYLCASSIRTGYGEAFFGQGTRLTVV.